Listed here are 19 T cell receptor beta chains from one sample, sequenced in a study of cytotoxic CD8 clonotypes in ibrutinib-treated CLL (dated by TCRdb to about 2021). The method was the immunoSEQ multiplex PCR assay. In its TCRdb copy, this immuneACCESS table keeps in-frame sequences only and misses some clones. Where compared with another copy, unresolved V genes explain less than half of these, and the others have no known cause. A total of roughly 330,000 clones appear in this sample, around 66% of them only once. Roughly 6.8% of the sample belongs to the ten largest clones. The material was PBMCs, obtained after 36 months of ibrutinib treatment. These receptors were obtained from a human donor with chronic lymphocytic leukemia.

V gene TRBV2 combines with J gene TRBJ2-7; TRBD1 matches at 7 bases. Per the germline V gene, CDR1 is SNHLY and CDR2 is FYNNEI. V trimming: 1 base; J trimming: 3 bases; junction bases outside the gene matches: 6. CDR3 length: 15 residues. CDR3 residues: CASSEDRGQFYEQYF. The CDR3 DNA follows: TGTGCCAGCAGTGAAGACAGGGGTCAATTCTACGAGCAGTACTTC.

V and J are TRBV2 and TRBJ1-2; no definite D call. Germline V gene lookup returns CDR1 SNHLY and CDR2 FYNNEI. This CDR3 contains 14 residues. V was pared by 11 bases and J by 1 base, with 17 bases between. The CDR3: CADKGFPGNYGYTF. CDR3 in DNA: TGTGCCGACAAGGGATTCCCGGGTAACTATGGCTACACCTTC.

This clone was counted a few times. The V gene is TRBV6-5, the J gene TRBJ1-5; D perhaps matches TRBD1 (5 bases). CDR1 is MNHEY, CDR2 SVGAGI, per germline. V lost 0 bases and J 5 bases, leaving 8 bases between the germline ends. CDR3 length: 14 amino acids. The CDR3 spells CASSYSRGHQPQHF. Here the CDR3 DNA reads TGTGCCAGCAGTTACTCAAGGGGACATCAGCCCCAGCATTTT.

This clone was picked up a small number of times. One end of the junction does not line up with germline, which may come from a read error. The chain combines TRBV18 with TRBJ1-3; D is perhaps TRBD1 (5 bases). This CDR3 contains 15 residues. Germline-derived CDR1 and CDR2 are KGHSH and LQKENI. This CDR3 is CTSSPIDSSGNTIYF. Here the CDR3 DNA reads TGTACCAGCTCCCCAATAGACAGCTCTGGAAACACCATATATTTT. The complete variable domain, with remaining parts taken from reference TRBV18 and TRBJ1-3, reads NAGVMQNPRHLVRRRGQEARLRCSPMKGHSHVYWYRQLPEEGLKFMVYLQKENIIDESGMPKERFSAEFPKEGPSILRIQQVVRGDSAAYFCTSSPIDSSGNTIYFGEGSWLTVV.

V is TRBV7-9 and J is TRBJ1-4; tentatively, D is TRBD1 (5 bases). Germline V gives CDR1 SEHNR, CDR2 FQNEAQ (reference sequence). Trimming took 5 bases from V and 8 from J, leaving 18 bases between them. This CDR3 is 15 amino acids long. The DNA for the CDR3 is TGTGCCAGCAGCACCGGGACGGCGGGAAAAGAAAAACTGTTTTTT. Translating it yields CASSTGTAGKEKLFF. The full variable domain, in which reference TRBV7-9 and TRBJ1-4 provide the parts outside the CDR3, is DTGVSQNPRHKITKRGQNVTFRCDPISEHNRLYWYRQTLGQGPEFLTYFQNEAQLEKSRLLSDRFSAERPKGSFSTLEIQRTEQGDSAMYLCASSTGTAGKEKLFFGSGTQLSVL.

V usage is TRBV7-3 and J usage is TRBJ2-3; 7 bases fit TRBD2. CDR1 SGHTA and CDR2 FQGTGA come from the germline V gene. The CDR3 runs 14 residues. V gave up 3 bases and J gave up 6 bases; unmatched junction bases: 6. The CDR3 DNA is TGTGCCAGCAGCTTTTCCGGGAGGCCCGATACGCAGTATTTT. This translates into CASSFSGRPDTQYF.

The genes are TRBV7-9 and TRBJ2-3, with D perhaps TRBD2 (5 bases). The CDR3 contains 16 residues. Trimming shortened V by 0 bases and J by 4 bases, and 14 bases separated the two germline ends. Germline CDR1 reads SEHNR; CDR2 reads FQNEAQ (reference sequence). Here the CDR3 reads CASSLAFRGRADTQYF. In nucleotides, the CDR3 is TGTGCCAGCAGCTTAGCTTTCCGGGGTCGGGCAGATACGCAGTATTTT.

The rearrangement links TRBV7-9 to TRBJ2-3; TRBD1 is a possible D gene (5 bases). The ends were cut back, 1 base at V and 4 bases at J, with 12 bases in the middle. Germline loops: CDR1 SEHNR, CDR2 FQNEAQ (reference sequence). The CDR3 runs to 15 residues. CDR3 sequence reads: CASSLGVGASDTQYF. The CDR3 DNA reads TGTGCCAGCAGCTTAGGTGTTGGGGCTTCAGATACGCAGTATTTT. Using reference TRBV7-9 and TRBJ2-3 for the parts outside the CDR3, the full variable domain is DTGVSQNPRHKITKRGQNVTFRCDPISEHNRLYWYRQTLGQGPEFLTYFQNEAQLEKSRLLSDRFSAERPKGSFSTLEIQRTEQGDSAMYLCASSLGVGASDTQYFGPGTRLTVL.

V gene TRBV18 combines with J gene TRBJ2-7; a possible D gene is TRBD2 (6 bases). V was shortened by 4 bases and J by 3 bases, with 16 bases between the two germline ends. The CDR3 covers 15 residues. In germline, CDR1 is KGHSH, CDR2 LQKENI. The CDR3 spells CASSRAGQQNYEQYF. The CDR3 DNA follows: TGTGCCAGCTCACGTGCGGGGCAGCAAAACTACGAGCAGTACTTC.

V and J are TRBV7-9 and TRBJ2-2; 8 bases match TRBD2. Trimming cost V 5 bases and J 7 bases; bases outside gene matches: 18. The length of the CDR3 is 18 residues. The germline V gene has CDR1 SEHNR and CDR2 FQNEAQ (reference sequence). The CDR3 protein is CASSPRPPPGGAGGELFF. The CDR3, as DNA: TGTGCCAGCAGCCCACGCCCCCCGCCGGGGGGGGCGGGCGGGGAGCTGTTTTTT.

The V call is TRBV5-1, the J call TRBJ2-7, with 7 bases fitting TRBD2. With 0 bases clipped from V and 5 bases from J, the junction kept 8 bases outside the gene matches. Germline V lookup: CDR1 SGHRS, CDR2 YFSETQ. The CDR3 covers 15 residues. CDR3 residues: CASSLEASGLDEQYF. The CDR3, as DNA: TGCGCCAGCAGCTTGGAGGCTAGCGGTCTTGACGAGCAGTACTTC.

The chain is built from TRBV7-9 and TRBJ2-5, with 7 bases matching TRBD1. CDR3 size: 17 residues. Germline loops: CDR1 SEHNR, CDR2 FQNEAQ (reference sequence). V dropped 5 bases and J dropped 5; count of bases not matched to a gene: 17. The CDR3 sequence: CASSLSLQGLSGETQYF. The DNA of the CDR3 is TGTGCCAGCAGCCTCTCCCTACAGGGGTTATCGGGGGAGACCCAGTACTTC.

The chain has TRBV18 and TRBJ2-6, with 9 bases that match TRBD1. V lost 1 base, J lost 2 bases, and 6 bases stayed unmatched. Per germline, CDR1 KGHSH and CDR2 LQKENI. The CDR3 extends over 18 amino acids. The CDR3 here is CASSPLGTGSAGANVLTF. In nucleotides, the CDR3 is TGTGCCAGCTCACCACTCGGGACAGGGTCCGCTGGGGCCAACGTCCTGACTTTC.

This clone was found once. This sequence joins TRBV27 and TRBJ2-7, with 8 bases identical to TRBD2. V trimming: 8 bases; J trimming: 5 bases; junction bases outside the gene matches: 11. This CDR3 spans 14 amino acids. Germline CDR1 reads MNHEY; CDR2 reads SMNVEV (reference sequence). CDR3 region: CASPRAGGLHEQYF. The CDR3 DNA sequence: TGTGCCAGCCCACGGGCGGGGGGCCTACACGAGCAGTACTTC.

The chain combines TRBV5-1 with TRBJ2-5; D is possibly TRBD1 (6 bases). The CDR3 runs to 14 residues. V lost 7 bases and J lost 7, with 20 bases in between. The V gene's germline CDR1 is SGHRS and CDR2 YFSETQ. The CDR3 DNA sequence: TGCGCCAGCCGGCTCGTACAGGGAGAGAGGACCCAGTACTTC. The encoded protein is CASRLVQGERTQYF.

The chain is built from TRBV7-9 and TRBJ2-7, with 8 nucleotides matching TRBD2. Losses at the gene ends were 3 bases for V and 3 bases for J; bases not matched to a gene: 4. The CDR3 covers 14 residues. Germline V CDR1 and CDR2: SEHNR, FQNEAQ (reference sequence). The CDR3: CASSFASGLYEQYF. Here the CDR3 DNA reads TGTGCCAGCAGCTTTGCTAGCGGGCTCTACGAGCAGTACTTC.

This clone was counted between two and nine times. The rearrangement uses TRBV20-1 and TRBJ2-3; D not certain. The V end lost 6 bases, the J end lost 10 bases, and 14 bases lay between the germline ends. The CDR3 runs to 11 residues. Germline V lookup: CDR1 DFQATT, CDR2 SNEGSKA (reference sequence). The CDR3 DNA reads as TGCAGTGCGAGGTCCGTTTGGGCGCAGTATTTT. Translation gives CSARSVWAQYF.

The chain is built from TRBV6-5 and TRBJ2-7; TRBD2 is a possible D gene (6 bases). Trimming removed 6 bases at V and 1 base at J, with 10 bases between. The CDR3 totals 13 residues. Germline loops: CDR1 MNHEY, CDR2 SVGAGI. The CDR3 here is CASSPSVSYEQYF. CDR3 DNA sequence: TGTGCCAGCAGCCCTAGCGTTTCCTACGAGCAGTACTTC.

The CDR3 loop is CASSPAGQGSTDTQYF. CDR3 coding DNA: TGTGCCAGCAGCCCAGCGGGACAGGGTAGCACAGATACGCAGTATTTT. The chain employs TRBV9 and TRBJ2-3; 9 nucleotides align to TRBD1. Germline loops: CDR1 SGDLS, CDR2 YYNGEE. Trimming cost V 4 bases and J 0 bases; bases outside gene matches: 6. This CDR3 has 16 residues.